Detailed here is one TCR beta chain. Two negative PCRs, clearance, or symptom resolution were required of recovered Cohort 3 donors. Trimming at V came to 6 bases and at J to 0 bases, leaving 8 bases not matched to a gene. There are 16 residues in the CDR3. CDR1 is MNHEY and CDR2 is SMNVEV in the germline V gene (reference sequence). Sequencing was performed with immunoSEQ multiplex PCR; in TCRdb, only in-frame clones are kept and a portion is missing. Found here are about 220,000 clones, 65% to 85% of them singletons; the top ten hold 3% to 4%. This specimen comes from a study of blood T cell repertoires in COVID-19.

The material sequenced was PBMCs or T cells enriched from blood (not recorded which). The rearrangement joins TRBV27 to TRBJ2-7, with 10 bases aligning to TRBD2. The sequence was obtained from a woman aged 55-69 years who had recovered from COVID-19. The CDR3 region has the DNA TGTGCCAGCAGCCCAAGGCGGACTAGCGGCTCCTACGAGCAGTACTTC. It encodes CASSPRRTSGSYEQYF.